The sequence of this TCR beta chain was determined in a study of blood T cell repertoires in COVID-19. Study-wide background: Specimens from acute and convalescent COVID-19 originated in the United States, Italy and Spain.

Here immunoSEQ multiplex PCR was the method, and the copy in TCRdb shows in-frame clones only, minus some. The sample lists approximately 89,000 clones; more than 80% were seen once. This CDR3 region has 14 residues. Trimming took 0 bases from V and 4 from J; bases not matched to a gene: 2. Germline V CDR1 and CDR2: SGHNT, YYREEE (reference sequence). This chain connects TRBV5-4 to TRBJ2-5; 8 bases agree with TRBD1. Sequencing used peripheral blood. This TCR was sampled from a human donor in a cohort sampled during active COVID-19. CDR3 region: CASSLDTGGETQYF. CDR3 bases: TGTGCCAGCAGCTTGGACACAGGGGGAGAGACCCAGTACTTC.